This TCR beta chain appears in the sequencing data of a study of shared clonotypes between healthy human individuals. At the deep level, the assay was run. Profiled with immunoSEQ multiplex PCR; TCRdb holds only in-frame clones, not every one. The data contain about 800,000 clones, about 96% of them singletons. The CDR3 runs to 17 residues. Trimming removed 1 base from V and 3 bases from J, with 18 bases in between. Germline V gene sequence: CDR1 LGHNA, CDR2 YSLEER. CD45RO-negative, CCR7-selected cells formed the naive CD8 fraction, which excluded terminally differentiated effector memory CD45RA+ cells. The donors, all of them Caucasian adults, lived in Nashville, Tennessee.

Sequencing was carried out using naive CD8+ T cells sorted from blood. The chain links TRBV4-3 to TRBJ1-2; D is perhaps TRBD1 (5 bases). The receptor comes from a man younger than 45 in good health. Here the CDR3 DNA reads TGCGCCAGCAGCCAAGTTGTGACCGCTGGAGGGGACTATGGCTACACCTTC. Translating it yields CASSQVVTAGGDYGYTF.